This T cell receptor beta chain was observed in a study of blood T cells in healthy people across ages. It was with a sample-barcoded 5' primer and a J-beta primer mix that a second PCR of about 7 to 12 cycles was run. The authors tagged each cDNA molecule using a template-switch adaptor with 12 random nucleotides. Sequencing of every sample gave 2.5 million or more CDR3-containing paired-end reads. TCRdb reprocessed the 5' RACE reads with MiXCR, giving one entry per CDR3 protein. The table includes 550,000 to 700,000 distinct CDR3 sequences, approximately 27% detected once. This clonotype has just a few counts. Donors were systemically healthy Caucasian individuals from Russia aged about 6 to 95 years. Every sample had a minimum of 7 million PBMCs isolated. The CDR3 has 13 residues. V lost 2 bases and J lost 7; bases outside the gene matches: 7. The germline V gene encodes CDR1 SQVTM and CDR2 ANQGSEA.

The chain employs TRBV29-1 and TRBJ1-1; 7 nucleotides agree with TRBD1. The receptor comes from a woman between 65 and 79 years old in good health. Specimen: blood. The DNA for the CDR3 is TGCAGCGTTGAACTAGGGGGCCGGAGTGAAGCTTTCTTT. It encodes CSVELGGRSEAFF.